Listed here is a single T cell receptor (beta chain). Its antigen is not identified. This sample is part of a study of graft-versus-host responses after intestinal transplantation. The overall study: Every one of the recipients received anti-thymocyte globulin induction and afterwards took tacrolimus and steroids for approximately three years. Whole-study results and caveats: Clonal ratios of graft-versus-host to host-versus-graft in allografts were high for patients exhibiting graft-donor T cell macrochimerism.

Assay used: immunoSEQ multiplex PCR; TCRdb lists only in-frame clones, some missing. Of about 92,000 clones in the sample, about nine tenths were seen once. Germline values: CDR1 LNHDA, CDR2 SQIVND (reference sequence). CDR3 length: 11 residues. V lost 3 bases to trimming and J lost 5 bases, with 2 bases between them. This TCR came from a human donor who received an intestinal transplant. The specimen was unstimulated CD8+ T cells sorted from spleen or lymph node cells, collected before intestinal transplant. The chain carries TRBV19 and TRBJ2-1; D remains ambiguous. In nucleotides, the CDR3 is TGTGCCAGTAGTATGAACAATGAGCAGTTCTTC. Protein product: CASSMNNEQFF. Full variable domain (outside the CDR3, taken from reference TRBV19 and TRBJ2-1): DGGITQSPKYLFRKEGQNVTLSCEQNLNHDAMYWYRQDPGQGLRLIYYSQIVNDFQKGDIAEGYSVSREKKESFPLTVTSAQKNPTAFYLCASSMNNEQFFGPGTRLTVL.